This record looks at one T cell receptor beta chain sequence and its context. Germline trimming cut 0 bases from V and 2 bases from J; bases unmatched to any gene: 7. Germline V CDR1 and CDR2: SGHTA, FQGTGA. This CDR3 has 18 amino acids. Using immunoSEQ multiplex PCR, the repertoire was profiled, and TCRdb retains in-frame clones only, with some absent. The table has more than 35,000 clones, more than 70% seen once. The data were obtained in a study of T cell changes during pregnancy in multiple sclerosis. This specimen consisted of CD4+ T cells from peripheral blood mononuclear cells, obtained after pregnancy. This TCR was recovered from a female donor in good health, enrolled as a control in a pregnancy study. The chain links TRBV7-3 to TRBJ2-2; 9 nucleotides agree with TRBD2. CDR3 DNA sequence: TGTGCCAGCAGCTTAACAGGAGCGGGGGGCCCTAACACCGGGGAGCTGTTTTTT. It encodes CASSLTGAGGPNTGELFF.